This paragraph reports one T cell receptor beta chain. It lacks a known antigen. Within one base of it there is no much larger clone, and no base qualities were kept. TCRbeta CDR3 regions were amplified from genomic DNA using the immunoSEQ Assay, a bias-controlled multiplex PCR. Turning to the authors' computational methods: The number of nucleated cells in each sample was estimated from the amplification of reference gene primers within the assay. To quantify the absolute abundance of each unique TCRbeta CDR3 rearrangement, sequence reads were collapsed and filtered. For each sample, productive Simpson clonality was calculated by taking the square root of Simpson's diversity index across productive rearrangements. What TCRdb holds here is the immuneACCESS table cut down to in-frame rearrangements. Part of the clones is not present; checked against another copy, under half of the missing clones reflect an unresolved V gene, and the others are unexplained. For V, J and clone size, that table is used; D and trimming come from the DNA. This sample holds over 150,000 clones; around four fifths were observed only once. The top ten clonotypes cover roughly 19% of the sample.

Samples from volunteer blood donors who had recovered from COVID-19 were contributed by a second Seattle source. Whole blood was collected in K2EDTA tubes by collaborating institutions according to the institutions' own protocols. For TCRbeta analysis, collaborators shipped samples as frozen whole blood, isolated PBMCs, or DNA extracted from either of those sample types. The CDR3 spans 13 residues, from the cysteine through the phenylalanine. Kept here is only the CDR3 DNA, which spans 39 bases and is read in frame from base 1. The V and J ends are trimmed by 10 bases and 5 bases, leaving 15 bases between them. From a lookup of the germline V gene, CDR1 and CDR2 are MDHEN and SYDVKM. This entry comes from a study of blood T cell repertoires in COVID-19 (dated by TCRdb to 2018 to 2020). With regard to the full study: The collaborator samples originated in the United States, Italy and Spain and spanned the acute and convalescent phases of COVID-19. The material from the prospective study consisted of cDNA or gDNA derived from T cells, B-cell-depleted T cells, or PBMCs. The dataset comprised deeply sampled blood TCRbeta repertoires from subjects exposed to, actively infected with, or recovered from COVID-19. A freely available public database, intended as a resource for researchers studying the immune response to SARS-CoV-2, is where the repertoires were released. The samples were drawn from the first 160 participants of the ongoing ImmuneRACE study and from 950 to 1,500 subjects provided by 6 global collaborators. Nearly every sample came with metadata listing a de-identified subject ID, COVID-19 status, age in years and sex. Where available, HLA class I and class II types were taken from metadata supplied by the sample provider and were not determined by assay-based typing. Here is what the overall study found, with its caveats: How much clinical and demographic metadata was included differed by source and by participant, and the metadata was provided uncurated.

The V gene is TRBV28 and the J gene is TRBJ1-5; the D segment could be TRBD1, given 6 matching bases. The sample consisted of peripheral blood. This TCR came from a woman aged 70-85 years who had recovered from COVID-19. In nucleotide form, the sequence is TGTGCCACCCTAACGGGGGGCGATCAGCCCCAGCATTTT. Its translation is CATLTGGDQPQHF. Full variable domain (CDR3 extended with the reference TRBV28 and TRBJ1-5 proteins): DVKVTQSSRYLVKRTGEKVFLECVQDMDHENMFWYRQDPGLGLRLIYFSYDVKMKEKGDIPEGYSVSREKKERFSLILESASTNQTSMYLCATLTGGDQPQHFGDGTRLSIL.